This is a list of T cell receptor beta chains from one sample in a study of T cell repertoires in cytomegalovirus infection. These receptors have no identified antigens. TCRdb used MiXCR to reprocess the reads, holding one entry per CDR3 protein. The sample carries some 500,000 distinct CDR3 sequences, around 30% recorded once. The input for sequencing was cultured PBMCs, taken from culture after CMV antigen stimulation. The receptors were sampled from a human donor in good health (CMV status not recorded). Some clones in this sample may be carry-over from other donors' samples. Both conserved end residues are part of each CDR3. A D gene is named only where the DNA matches it firmly. Size is stated for part of the rows, as once, few or many counts, or as a class when the clone is expanded.

cdr3_nt: TGTGCCAGCAGCCAAGGAGGGACAGGGGGCGGCTATGGCTACACCTTC
cdr3_aa: CASSQGGTGGGYGYTF
v_call: TRBV7-9
d_call: TRBD1
j_call: TRBJ1-2
clone_size: few

cdr3_nt: TGTGCCAGCAGCTTAGAATCGGGCGGCGAGCAGTACTTC
cdr3_aa: CASSLESGGEQYF
v_call: TRBV11-2
d_call: .
j_call: TRBJ2-7
clone_size: few

cdr3_nt: TGTGCCAGCAGTAATCTCGGGGACCGGGCCGGGGAGCTGTTTTTT
cdr3_aa: CASSNLGDRAGELFF
v_call: TRBV28
d_call: .
j_call: TRBJ2-2
clone_size: .

cdr3_nt: TGTGCCAGCAGTACCCCCTCCGGACTAGCGGGATTCAGCCACGAGCAGTACTTC
cdr3_aa: CASSTPSGLAGFSHEQYF
v_call: TRBV6-2/TRBV6-3
d_call: TRBD2
j_call: TRBJ2-7
clone_size: .

cdr3_nt: TGTGCCAGCAGTTTACGAGGACAGGGATCTTCACCCCTCCACTTT
cdr3_aa: CASSLRGQGSSPLHF
v_call: TRBV12-3/TRBV12-4
d_call: TRBD1
j_call: TRBJ1-6
clone_size: .

cdr3_nt: TGTGCCAGCAGCTTCCAGGGGACGGCCAAAAACATTCAGTACTTC
cdr3_aa: CASSFQGTAKNIQYF
v_call: TRBV7-2
d_call: .
j_call: TRBJ2-4
clone_size: many

cdr3_nt: TGTGCCAGCAGCCAAATTATACAGGGGGATAAACATCAGCCCCAGCATTTT
cdr3_aa: CASSQIIQGDKHQPQHF
v_call: TRBV14
d_call: TRBD1
j_call: TRBJ1-5
clone_size: .

cdr3_nt: TGTGCCAGCAGCGATCAGGGTCCTGGGGCCAACGTCCTGACTTTC
cdr3_aa: CASSDQGPGANVLTF
v_call: TRBV5-4
d_call: .
j_call: TRBJ2-6
clone_size: few

cdr3_nt: TGTGCCAGCAGCAGATGGGACTCCACGGGTGTTGATACGCAGTATTTT
cdr3_aa: CASSRWDSTGVDTQYF
v_call: TRBV7-2
d_call: .
j_call: TRBJ2-3
clone_size: many

cdr3_nt: TGTGCCAGCAGCAAAACAGGGCGCAATCAGCCCCAGCATTTT
cdr3_aa: CASSKTGRNQPQHF
v_call: TRBV6-8
d_call: .
j_call: TRBJ1-5
clone_size: once

cdr3_nt: TGTGCCAGCAGCCGATATCCATATAGCAATCAGCCCCAGCATTTT
cdr3_aa: CASSRYPYSNQPQHF
v_call: TRBV28
d_call: .
j_call: TRBJ1-5
clone_size: .

cdr3_nt: TGTGCCAGTAGTATGGCGGATCAGCCCCAGCATTTT
cdr3_aa: CASSMADQPQHF
v_call: TRBV19
d_call: .
j_call: TRBJ1-5
clone_size: few

cdr3_nt: TGTGCCAGCAGGGGGGGACTAGCATATGAGCAGTTCTTC
cdr3_aa: CASRGGLAYEQFF
v_call: TRBV5-4
d_call: TRBD2
j_call: TRBJ2-1
clone_size: few

cdr3_nt: TGTGCCAGCAGTTTAGAGGGCAGGGGGCCGGTTGGCTACACCTTC
cdr3_aa: CASSLEGRGPVGYTF
v_call: TRBV28
d_call: TRBD1
j_call: TRBJ1-2
clone_size: many

cdr3_nt: TGTGCCATCAGTGAGGCCTCCGGGACAGGAGCCTACGAGCAGTACTTC
cdr3_aa: CAISEASGTGAYEQYF
v_call: TRBV10-3
d_call: TRBD1
j_call: TRBJ2-7
clone_size: .

cdr3_nt: TGTGCCAGCTCACCACCGACAGGGTCTACAGCGGGAGGGCGAGAGACCCAGTACTTC
cdr3_aa: CASSPPTGSTAGGRETQYF
v_call: TRBV18
d_call: TRBD2
j_call: TRBJ2-5
clone_size: few

cdr3_nt: TGTGCCAGCAGCTTTGGGACAAACAATGAGCAGTTCTTC
cdr3_aa: CASSFGTNNEQFF
v_call: TRBV5-4
d_call: .
j_call: TRBJ2-1
clone_size: .

cdr3_nt: TGTGCCAGCAGCTTAACGGATAGGGCTAGCGGGAAAGACAATGAGCAGTTCTTC
cdr3_aa: CASSLTDRASGKDNEQFF
v_call: TRBV7-2
d_call: TRBD2
j_call: TRBJ2-1
clone_size: many

cdr3_nt: TGTGCCAGCAGTCACGGCAGGGGGGCCAATCAGCCCCAGCATTTT
cdr3_aa: CASSHGRGANQPQHF
v_call: TRBV6-6
d_call: TRBD1
j_call: TRBJ1-5
clone_size: few

cdr3_nt: TGTGCCAGCAGTTCCTTTCCGACTAGCGGGAGGACCGGGGAGCAGTTCTTC
cdr3_aa: CASSSFPTSGRTGEQFF
v_call: TRBV28
d_call: TRBD2
j_call: TRBJ2-1
clone_size: few

cdr3_nt: TGTGCCAGCAGCTCCACCCTGGCCATCACTAGCGGGAGGGCCCACAATGAGCAGTTCTTC
cdr3_aa: CASSSTLAITSGRAHNEQFF
v_call: TRBV7-9
d_call: TRBD2
j_call: TRBJ2-1
clone_size: .

cdr3_nt: TGCGCCAGCAGCCGGACAGGGCTCAACGAGCAGTACTTC
cdr3_aa: CASSRTGLNEQYF
v_call: TRBV5-1
d_call: TRBD1
j_call: TRBJ2-7
clone_size: few

cdr3_nt: TGCGCCAGCAGCCATGAGGGGGGCCGGAATCAGCCCCAGCATTTT
cdr3_aa: CASSHEGGRNQPQHF
v_call: TRBV4-1
d_call: .
j_call: TRBJ1-5
clone_size: .

cdr3_nt: TGTGCCAGCAGTGACAGGGACACCGGGGAGCTGTTTTTT
cdr3_aa: CASSDRDTGELFF
v_call: TRBV6-4
d_call: .
j_call: TRBJ2-2
clone_size: many

cdr3_nt: TGTGCCAGCAGTGCCCCCAAGGTGATTGGGCGCACAGATACGCAGTATTTT
cdr3_aa: CASSAPKVIGRTDTQYF
v_call: TRBV25-1
d_call: .
j_call: TRBJ2-3
clone_size: few

cdr3_nt: TGTGCCAGCAGCTTGGAGGCCCGAGGGAGTAATGAAAAACTGTTTTTT
cdr3_aa: CASSLEARGSNEKLFF
v_call: TRBV5-6
d_call: .
j_call: TRBJ1-4
clone_size: .

cdr3_nt: TGTGCCAGCAGTAACAGGGAATCAAATGAGCAGTTCTTC
cdr3_aa: CASSNRESNEQFF
v_call: TRBV6-4
d_call: .
j_call: TRBJ2-1
clone_size: .

cdr3_nt: TGTGCCAGCAGCTTAGCGGACAGAATTAACTATGGCTACACCTTC
cdr3_aa: CASSLADRINYGYTF
v_call: TRBV11-3
d_call: .
j_call: TRBJ1-2
clone_size: many

cdr3_nt: TGTGCCAGCAGTTACGGCGGGAGGGCCTTCCTGTATGAGCAGTTCTTC
cdr3_aa: CASSYGGRAFLYEQFF
v_call: TRBV6-5
d_call: TRBD2
j_call: TRBJ2-1
clone_size: .

cdr3_nt: TGTGCCAGCAGCTTTTCAGGGGCCCAGCCCCAGCATTTT
cdr3_aa: CASSFSGAQPQHF
v_call: TRBV7-2
d_call: .
j_call: TRBJ1-5
clone_size: many

cdr3_nt: TGTGCCTGGGGGGAAAACGGACAGACGGAAAAACTGTTTTTT
cdr3_aa: CAWGENGQTEKLFF
v_call: TRBV30
d_call: .
j_call: TRBJ1-4
clone_size: .

cdr3_nt: TGCGCCAGCAGCTCCGGGACAGGGGGCGTTGGGGAGACCCAGTACTTC
cdr3_aa: CASSSGTGGVGETQYF
v_call: TRBV5-1
d_call: TRBD1
j_call: TRBJ2-5
clone_size: .

cdr3_nt: TGTGCCAGCAGCTTAGACTACCGACAGTGGGCTGCAGATACGCAGTATTTT
cdr3_aa: CASSLDYRQWAADTQYF
v_call: TRBV12-3/TRBV12-4
d_call: .
j_call: TRBJ2-3
clone_size: .

cdr3_nt: TGTGCCAGCAGTTTAGGACTAGCGGACAATGAGCAGTTCTTC
cdr3_aa: CASSLGLADNEQFF
v_call: TRBV12-3/TRBV12-4
d_call: TRBD2
j_call: TRBJ2-1
clone_size: many

cdr3_nt: TGTGCTAGCAGCCTGATAGCGGGACAGTCAGATACGCAGTATTTT
cdr3_aa: CASSLIAGQSDTQYF
v_call: TRBV3-1
d_call: .
j_call: TRBJ2-3
clone_size: .

cdr3_nt: TGTGCCAGCGGACAGGGGGCTCAGCCCCAGCATTTT
cdr3_aa: CASGQGAQPQHF
v_call: TRBV12-3/TRBV12-4
d_call: TRBD1
j_call: TRBJ1-5
clone_size: .

cdr3_nt: TGTGCCAGCAGCGACGGGCCAAATTGGCGGCCCCAGCATTTT
cdr3_aa: CASSDGPNWRPQHF
v_call: TRBV7-2
d_call: .
j_call: TRBJ1-5
clone_size: many

cdr3_nt: TGTGCCAGCAGCTTAGGACCGACTTATTATAGCAATCAGCCCCAGCATTTT
cdr3_aa: CASSLGPTYYSNQPQHF
v_call: TRBV7-2
d_call: .
j_call: TRBJ1-5
clone_size: .

cdr3_nt: TGTGCCAGCAGTTTCGGCCGGGACCTCCAGAGGCAGTACTTC
cdr3_aa: CASSFGRDLQRQYF
v_call: TRBV12-3/TRBV12-4
d_call: .
j_call: TRBJ2-7
clone_size: once

cdr3_nt: TGTGCCAGCAGCTTGGAGCGGGCCCAGGGCACAGATACGCAGTATTTT
cdr3_aa: CASSLERAQGTDTQYF
v_call: TRBV7-2
d_call: .
j_call: TRBJ2-3
clone_size: .